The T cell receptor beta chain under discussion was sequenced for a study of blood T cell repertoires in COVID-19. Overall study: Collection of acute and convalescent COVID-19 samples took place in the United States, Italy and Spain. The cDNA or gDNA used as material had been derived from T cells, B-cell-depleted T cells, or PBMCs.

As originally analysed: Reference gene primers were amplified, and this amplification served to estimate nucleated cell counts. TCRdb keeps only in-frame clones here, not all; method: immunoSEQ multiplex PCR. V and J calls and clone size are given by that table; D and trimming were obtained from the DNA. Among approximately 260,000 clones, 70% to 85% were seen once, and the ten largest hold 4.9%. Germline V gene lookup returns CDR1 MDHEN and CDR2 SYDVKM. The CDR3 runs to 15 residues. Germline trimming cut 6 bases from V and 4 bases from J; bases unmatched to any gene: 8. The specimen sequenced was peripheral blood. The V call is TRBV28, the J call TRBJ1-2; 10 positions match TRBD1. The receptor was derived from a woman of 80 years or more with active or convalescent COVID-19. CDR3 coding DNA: TGTGCCAGCAGCCCCGGGACAGGGGACTTCTATGGCTACACCTTC. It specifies CASSPGTGDFYGYTF.